Listed below are T cell receptor beta chains from one sample, sequenced in a study of control samples from healthy donors and cancer patients. TCRdb's copy holds only in-frame clones and misses some; the assay was immunoSEQ multiplex PCR. The sample has some 79,000 clones; approximately 90% are singletons. Material: blood. The receptor source for this set is a man aged 45-65 years in good health. CDR3s include the opening cysteine and the closing phenylalanine or tryptophan. Each record gives: V gene, J gene, CDR3 protein.

v_call: TRBV7-9; j_call: TRBJ2-2; cdr3_aa: CASSSDRAKNTGELFF
v_call: TRBV11-2; j_call: TRBJ2-5; cdr3_aa: CASSLFGLVKETQYF
v_call: TRBV27; j_call: TRBJ1-2; cdr3_aa: CASPNGGGGYTF
v_call: TRBV19; j_call: TRBJ1-6; cdr3_aa: CASSMGQGANSPLHF
v_call: TRBV9; j_call: TRBJ2-5; cdr3_aa: CASSVDPGVETQYF
v_call: TRBV27; j_call: TRBJ1-1; cdr3_aa: CASSPSWGVGTEAFF
v_call: TRBV25-1; j_call: TRBJ1-4; cdr3_aa: CASSIAGGREKLFF
v_call: TRBV11-3; j_call: TRBJ2-1; cdr3_aa: CASSSFPAAARGEQFF
v_call: TRBV7-8; j_call: TRBJ1-2; cdr3_aa: CASSLDEGNYGYTF
v_call: TRBV6-5; j_call: TRBJ2-6; cdr3_aa: CASSRGANVLTF
v_call: TRBV3-1/TRBV3-2; j_call: TRBJ2-7; cdr3_aa: CASSLAPGDQYEQYF
v_call: TRBV6-5; j_call: TRBJ1-1; cdr3_aa: CASSYSLYVEAFF
v_call: TRBV30; j_call: TRBJ1-3; cdr3_aa: CAWSTLQVFSGNTIYF
v_call: TRBV5-8; j_call: TRBJ2-5; cdr3_aa: CASMRRWEETQYF
v_call: TRBV30; j_call: TRBJ1-1; cdr3_aa: CAGSGGYYTEAFF
v_call: TRBV14; j_call: TRBJ2-7; cdr3_aa: CASSQDRRQDYEQYF
v_call: TRBV19; j_call: TRBJ1-4; cdr3_aa: CASSIRLGQGPNEKLFF
v_call: TRBV6-5; j_call: TRBJ2-7; cdr3_aa: CASSRVIDEQYF
v_call: TRBV24-1; j_call: TRBJ2-1; cdr3_aa: CATSDSRGAGDEQFF
v_call: TRBV7-2; j_call: TRBJ2-5; cdr3_aa: CASSLGRVGLTVKETQYF
v_call: TRBV7-8; j_call: TRBJ2-1; cdr3_aa: CASSLVGSGGAGEQFF
v_call: TRBV12-5; j_call: TRBJ2-2; cdr3_aa: CASGYSTIPGLGAPAGELFF
v_call: TRBV5-4; j_call: TRBJ2-4; cdr3_aa: CASSLGAEAKNIQYF
v_call: TRBV19; j_call: TRBJ1-3; cdr3_aa: CASSIEAGSGNTIYF
v_call: TRBV7-8; j_call: TRBJ1-1; cdr3_aa: CASTIKFRDSSKPFF
v_call: TRBV11-2; j_call: TRBJ1-2; cdr3_aa: CASSSLGGGYTF
v_call: TRBV19; j_call: TRBJ1-5; cdr3_aa: CARVWGHRGQYSNQPQHF
v_call: TRBV7-2; j_call: TRBJ1-2; cdr3_aa: CASSRTIPRGYTF
v_call: TRBV27; j_call: TRBJ2-1; cdr3_aa: CASSSTSGGRNEQFF
v_call: TRBV11-1; j_call: TRBJ2-7; cdr3_aa: CASSLGGTPYEQYF
v_call: TRBV5-1; j_call: TRBJ2-1; cdr3_aa: CASSLFAGDEQFF
v_call: TRBV7-2; j_call: TRBJ2-7; cdr3_aa: CASSHTGAPYEQYF
v_call: TRBV30; j_call: TRBJ1-4; cdr3_aa: CAWRPPGVEKLFF
v_call: TRBV19; j_call: TRBJ2-5; cdr3_aa: CASSIDSRTQETQYF
v_call: TRBV14; j_call: TRBJ1-3; cdr3_aa: CASSQDFEGRGSGNTIYF
v_call: TRBV6-5; j_call: TRBJ1-4; cdr3_aa: CASSYVKGRGVEKLFF
v_call: TRBV29-1; j_call: TRBJ1-1; cdr3_aa: CSVEIQGAEAFF
v_call: TRBV12-3/TRBV12-4; j_call: TRBJ1-2; cdr3_aa: CASSLVGFYGYTF
v_call: TRBV5-6; j_call: TRBJ2-5; cdr3_aa: CASIRQGQETQYF
v_call: TRBV6-5; j_call: TRBJ1-5; cdr3_aa: CASSYALGVQPQHF
v_call: TRBV28; j_call: TRBJ2-7; cdr3_aa: CASRGTFYEQYF
v_call: TRBV14; j_call: TRBJ2-5; cdr3_aa: CASSQDSGSQETQYF
v_call: TRBV6-5; j_call: TRBJ1-2; cdr3_aa: CASSYNPGGAGYGYTF
v_call: TRBV5-1; j_call: TRBJ2-1; cdr3_aa: CASSLKGGMSYNEQFF
v_call: TRBV28; j_call: TRBJ1-5; cdr3_aa: CASSPSSGQWTDQPQHF
v_call: TRBV30; j_call: TRBJ2-5; cdr3_aa: CAWNSRGGQETQYF
v_call: TRBV10-3; j_call: TRBJ2-3; cdr3_aa: CATGREGSTDTQYF
v_call: TRBV3-1/TRBV3-2; j_call: TRBJ1-1; cdr3_aa: CASSQDEWAEAFF
v_call: TRBV7-8; j_call: TRBJ2-7; cdr3_aa: CASSLELAAVYEQYF
v_call: TRBV18; j_call: TRBJ1-2; cdr3_aa: CASSPRGRLDYGYTF
v_call: TRBV6-5; j_call: TRBJ1-1; cdr3_aa: CASSSDRGRMSTEAFF
v_call: TRBV7-2; j_call: TRBJ2-7; cdr3_aa: CASSSLGLGYEQYF
v_call: TRBV19; j_call: TRBJ2-1; cdr3_aa: CASSMGDSSYNEQFF
v_call: TRBV7-9; j_call: TRBJ2-3; cdr3_aa: CASSPRGPDTQYF
v_call: TRBV11-2; j_call: TRBJ2-4; cdr3_aa: CASSSISGRAGIQYF